Below are 11 T cell receptor beta chains sequenced from a single sample in a study of T-cell memory formation after mild COVID-19. TCRdb fed the 5' RACE reads into MiXCR, producing one record per CDR3 protein. The sample lists roughly 130,000 distinct CDR3 sequences, roughly 6% seen once, with roughly 2% in the top ten. The sequenced sample was PBMCs or a T cell subset sorted from them (not recorded which). The receptors here all came from an adult woman who had mild COVID-19 (a few samples of this study predate the infection). Cell type and time point are not known.

This clonotype was observed many times. The chain employs TRBV5-6 and TRBJ1-2; TRBD1 matches 8 bases. The germline V gene has CDR1 SGHDT and CDR2 YYEEEE. V shed 1 base and J 0 bases; nucleotides not matched to a gene: 20. This CDR3 contains 21 residues. The CDR3 spells CASSLPGGLLGYHLPNYGYTF. DNA of the CDR3: TGTGCCAGCAGCTTGCCAGGGGGCTTATTAGGCTATCATCTACCTAACTATGGCTACACCTTC.

This clonotype was seen many times. The J gene is TRBJ2-1, the V gene TRBV18; D is uncertain. The CDR3 has 13 residues. V was shortened by 2 bases and J by 3 bases, with 5 bases between the two germline ends. CDR1 KGHSH and CDR2 LQKENI come from the germline V gene. The CDR3 nucleotides are TGTGCCAGCTCACCAGCCAGCTACAATGAGCAGTTCTTC. Translated, it gives CASSPASYNEQFF.

This clonotype was observed a few times. This sequence joins TRBV4-3 and TRBJ1-3; D is undetermined. This CDR3 spans 16 amino acids. Germline CDR1 and CDR2: LGHNA and YSLEER. Trimming removed 2 bases at V and 0 bases at J, with 11 bases between. CDR3 protein: CASSQLHQSSGNTIYF. Written as DNA, the CDR3 is TGCGCCAGCAGCCAACTCCACCAGAGCTCTGGAAACACCATATATTTT.

This clonotype showed up many times. The V and J genes are TRBV6-6 and TRBJ2-5; weak D call: TRBD2 (7 bases). CDR3 size: 15 residues. Between the trimmed V and J ends, which lost 6 bases and 5 bases, there was a span of 19 bases. Germline CDR1 MNHNY, CDR2 SVGAGI (reference sequence). CDR3 sequence (DNA): TGTGCCAGCAGGAATATTAGGGGGGGCCTTGAGACCCAGTACTTC. Encoded protein: CASRNIRGGLETQYF.

The chain is built from TRBV7-2 and TRBJ2-1; 9 positions agree with TRBD1. Germline assignment: CDR1 SGHTA and CDR2 FQGNSA. With V trimmed by 4 bases and J by 7 bases, 5 bases remained unmatched. This CDR3 is 14 amino acids long. The DNA for the CDR3 is TGTGCCAGCAGCTCTGGACAGGGGCTGAATGAGCAGTTCTTC. As protein: CASSSGQGLNEQFF.

The chain has TRBV20-1 and TRBJ2-6; no firm D call. The CDR3 loop spans 16 amino acids. Germline loops: CDR1 DFQATT, CDR2 SNEGSKA (reference sequence). Trimming stripped 0 bases from V and 0 bases from J, with 9 bases between. This CDR3 is CSAREGSHSGANVLTF. In nucleotides, the CDR3 is TGCAGTGCTAGAGAGGGCAGCCACTCTGGGGCCAACGTCCTGACTTTC.

The V and J genes are TRBV13 and TRBJ1-1, with D possibly being TRBD1 (5 bases). In germline, CDR1 is PRHDT, CDR2 FYEKMQ (reference sequence). This CDR3 is 13 amino acids long. The ends were cut back, 2 bases at V and 7 bases at J, with 11 bases in the middle. The CDR3 here is CASSLLGVREAFF. CDR3 coding DNA: TGTGCCAGCAGCTTATTGGGGGTTCGTGAAGCTTTCTTT. Complete variable domain (other parts from reference TRBV13 and TRBJ1-1): AAGVIQSPRHLIKEKRETATLKCYPIPRHDTVYWYQQGPGQDPQFLISFYEKMQSDKGSIPDRFSAQQFSDYHSELNMSSLELGDSALYFCASSLLGVREAFFGQGTRLTVV.

This clonotype was recorded at least ten times. The gene calls are TRBV20-1 and TRBJ2-1, with unresolved D. Trimming removed 0 bases at V and 6 bases at J, with 3 bases between. The CDR3 loop spans 11 amino acids. In germline, CDR1 is DFQATT, CDR2 SNEGSKA (reference sequence). The DNA for the CDR3 is TGCAGTGCTAGAGACCTCAATGAGCAGTTCTTC. It translates to CSARDLNEQFF.

This chain connects TRBV20-1 to TRBJ2-7; a weak D match, TRBD2 (6 bases). The CDR3 covers 13 residues. Per germline, CDR1 DFQATT and CDR2 SNEGSKA (reference sequence). Trimming removed 5 bases at V and 1 base at J, with 12 bases between. The CDR3 region has the DNA TGCAGTGCTCCCACAGGAGGGTCCTACGAGCAGTACTTC. Translation gives CSAPTGGSYEQYF.

V gene TRBV13 combines with J gene TRBJ2-1; D is possibly TRBD2 (6 bases). The CDR3 runs 16 residues. Trimming took 5 bases from V and 4 from J, leaving 18 bases between them. The germline V gene has CDR1 PRHDT and CDR2 FYEKMQ (reference sequence). The CDR3 DNA follows: TGTGCCAGCAGCCATCCCCGGGGGTTTCAGTACAATGAGCAGTTCTTC. Protein sequence: CASSHPRGFQYNEQFF.

V is TRBV20-1 and J is TRBJ1-6; 8 bases are shared with TRBD1. Germline CDR1 reads DFQATT; CDR2 reads SNEGSKA (reference sequence). The CDR3 totals 16 residues. Germline trimming cut 6 bases from V and 0 bases from J; bases unmatched to any gene: 7. CDR3 DNA sequence: TGCAGTGCAACCAGGGACAGGAGCTCCTATAATTCACCCCTCCACTTT. It translates to CSATRDRSSYNSPLHF.